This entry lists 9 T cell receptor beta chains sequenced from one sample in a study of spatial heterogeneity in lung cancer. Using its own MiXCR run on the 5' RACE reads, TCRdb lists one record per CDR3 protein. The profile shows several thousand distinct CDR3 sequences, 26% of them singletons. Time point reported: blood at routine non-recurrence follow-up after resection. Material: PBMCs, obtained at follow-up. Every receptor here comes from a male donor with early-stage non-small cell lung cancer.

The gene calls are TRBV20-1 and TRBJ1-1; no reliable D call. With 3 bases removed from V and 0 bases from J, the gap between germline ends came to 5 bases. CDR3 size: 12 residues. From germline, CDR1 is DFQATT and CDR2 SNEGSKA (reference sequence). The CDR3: CSASKVNTEAFF. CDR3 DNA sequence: TGCAGTGCTAGTAAAGTGAACACTGAAGCTTTCTTT.

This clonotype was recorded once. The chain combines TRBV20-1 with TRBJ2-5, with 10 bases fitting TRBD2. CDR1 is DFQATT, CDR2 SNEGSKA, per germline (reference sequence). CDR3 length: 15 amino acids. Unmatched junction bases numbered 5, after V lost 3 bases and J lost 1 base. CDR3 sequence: CSARSSSGSQETQYF. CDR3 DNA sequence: TGCAGTGCTAGGAGCTCTAGCGGGAGCCAAGAGACCCAGTACTTC.

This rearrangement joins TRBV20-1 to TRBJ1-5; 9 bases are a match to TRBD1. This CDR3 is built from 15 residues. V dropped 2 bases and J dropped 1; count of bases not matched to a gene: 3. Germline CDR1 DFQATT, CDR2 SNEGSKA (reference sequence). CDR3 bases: TGCAGTGCTAGACCGACAGGGGGAAGCAATCAGCCCCAGCATTTT. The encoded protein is CSARPTGGSNQPQHF.

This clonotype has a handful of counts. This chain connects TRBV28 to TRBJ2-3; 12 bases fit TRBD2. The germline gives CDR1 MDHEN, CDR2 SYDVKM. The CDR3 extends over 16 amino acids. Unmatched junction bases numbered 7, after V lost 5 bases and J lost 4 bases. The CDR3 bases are TGTGCCAGCAGTCCACCGGGACTAGCGGGCTCAGATACGCAGTATTTT. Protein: CASSPPGLAGSDTQYF.

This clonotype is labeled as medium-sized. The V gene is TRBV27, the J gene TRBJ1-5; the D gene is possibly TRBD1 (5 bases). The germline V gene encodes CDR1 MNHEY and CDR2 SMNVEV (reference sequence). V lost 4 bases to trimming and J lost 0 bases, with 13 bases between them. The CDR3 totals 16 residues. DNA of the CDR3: TGTGCCAGCAGTTCATTGGACGGACATAGCAATCAGCCCCAGCATTTT. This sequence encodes CASSSLDGHSNQPQHF.

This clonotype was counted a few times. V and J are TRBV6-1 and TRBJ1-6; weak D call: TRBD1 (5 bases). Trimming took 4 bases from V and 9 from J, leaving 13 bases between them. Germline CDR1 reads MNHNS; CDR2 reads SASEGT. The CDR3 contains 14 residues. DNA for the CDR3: TGTGCCAGCAGTGCGGGTCCTACAGGTTCACCCCTCCACTTT. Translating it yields CASSAGPTGSPLHF.

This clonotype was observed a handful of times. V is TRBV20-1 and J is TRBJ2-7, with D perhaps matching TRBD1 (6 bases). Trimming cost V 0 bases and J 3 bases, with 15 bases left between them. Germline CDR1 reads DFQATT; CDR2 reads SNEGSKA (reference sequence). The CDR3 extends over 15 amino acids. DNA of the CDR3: TGCAGTGCTAGAGATCTGACAGGCCTAAGCTACGAGCAGTACTTC. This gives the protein CSARDLTGLSYEQYF.

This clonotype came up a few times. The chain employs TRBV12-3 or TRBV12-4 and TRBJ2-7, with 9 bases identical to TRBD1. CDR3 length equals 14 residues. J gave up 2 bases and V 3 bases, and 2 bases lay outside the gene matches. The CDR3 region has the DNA TGTGCCAGCAGTTTGGGACAGGGAACCTACGAGCAGTACTTC. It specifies CASSLGQGTYEQYF.

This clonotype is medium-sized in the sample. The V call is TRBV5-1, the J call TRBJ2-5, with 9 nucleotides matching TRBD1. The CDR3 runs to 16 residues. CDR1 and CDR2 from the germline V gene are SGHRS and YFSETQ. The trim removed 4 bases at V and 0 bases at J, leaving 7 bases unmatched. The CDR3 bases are TGCGCCAGCAGCACAGGGACAGGGTATTACCAAGAGACCCAGTACTTC. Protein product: CASSTGTGYYQETQYF.